These 20 T cell receptor beta chains were all obtained from the same sample, sequenced in a study of T cells expressing NK-cell markers. TCRdb reprocessed the 5' RACE reads and reports one entry per CDR3 protein, with no DNA. This sample contains 200,000 to 300,000 distinct CDR3 sequences. The source material was blood T cells: a sorted CD56 or NKG2C T cell subset, CD4+ or CD8+ T cells, or bulk PBMC T cells (not recorded which). The receptor source for this set is a woman aged 18 to 75 in good health.

The chain carries TRBV2 and TRBJ2-3; with no DNA, the TCRdb D assignment of TRBD2 cannot be verified. CDR3 length: 15 amino acids. CDR1 and CDR2 from the germline V gene are SNHLY and FYNNEI. The CDR3 is CASPGASGTTDTQYF.

CDR3 region: CASSPGNREQFF. The gene calls are TRBV7-2 and TRBJ2-1; TCRdb's assignment of TRBD1 cannot be checked, as there is no DNA. The germline V gene has CDR1 SGHTA and CDR2 FQGNSA. This CDR3 is built from 12 residues. Based on the CDR3 plus reference TRBV7-2 and TRBJ2-1, the full variable domain is GAGVSQSPSNKVTEKGKDVELRCDPISGHTALYWYRQSLGQGLEFLIYFQGNSAPDKSGLPSDRFSAERTGGSVSTLTIQRTQQEDSAVYLCASSPGNREQFFGPGTRLTVL.

The V and J genes are TRBV12-3 or TRBV12-4 and TRBJ1-6. CDR3 length: 12 residues. CDR3 loop: CASRGDNSPLHF.

The chain links TRBV6-2 or TRBV6-3 to TRBJ2-2; the D call of TRBD1 rests on TCRdb alone, since no DNA is present to check it. CDR3 length equals 13 residues. Looked up from germline, CDR1 is MNHEY and CDR2 is SVGEGT. CDR3 loop: CASTDALNGELFF.

CDR3 region: CASSLFSRTETQYF. The V and J genes are TRBV5-4 and TRBJ2-5. This CDR3 is 14 amino acids long. Germline-derived CDR1 and CDR2 are SGHNT and YYREEE (reference sequence).

This chain links TRBV9 with TRBJ1-2; TCRdb selects TRBD1, and the lack of DNA leaves this call unchecked. Germline CDR1 reads SGDLS; CDR2 reads YYNGEE. CDR3 size: 15 residues. CDR3 sequence: CASSLDGGGPVGYTF.

The chain links TRBV29-1 to TRBJ1-3; TCRdb picks TRBD1, but there is no DNA to check that call. This CDR3 contains 15 residues. Germline lookup yields CDR1 SQVTM and CDR2 ANQGSEA. CDR3 protein: CSVALRVRDGNTIYF.

This chain joins TRBV7-3 and TRBJ2-5. Per germline, CDR1 SGHTA and CDR2 FQGTGA. The CDR3 extends over 13 amino acids. The CDR3 loop reads CASSLQIQETQYF.

V and J are TRBV6-2 or TRBV6-3 and TRBJ1-3. This CDR3 comprises 14 residues. Germline V lookup: CDR1 MNHEY, CDR2 SVGEGT. The CDR3 region is CASRATTSGNTIYF.

The V gene is TRBV28, the J gene TRBJ1-1; the D call of TRBD1 rests on TCRdb alone, since no DNA is present to check it. The CDR3 covers 16 residues. CDR1 and CDR2 (germline): MDHEN, SYDVKM. CDR3 region: CASSSAFGGSNTEAFF.

V and J are TRBV20-1 and TRBJ2-1. This CDR3 is built from 13 residues. The V gene's germline CDR1 is DFQATT and CDR2 SNEGSKA (reference sequence). The CDR3: CSARTHSYNEQFF.

This rearrangement joins TRBV7-2 to TRBJ1-5; TCRdb lists TRBD1, though no DNA is available to test this call. Germline values: CDR1 SGHTA, CDR2 FQGNSA. CDR3 length: 12 amino acids. The CDR3 reads CASSYQGQPQHF. Using reference TRBV7-2 and TRBJ1-5 for the parts outside the CDR3, the full variable domain is GAGVSQSPSNKVTEKGKDVELRCDPISGHTALYWYRQSLGQGLEFLIYFQGNSAPDKSGLPSDRFSAERTGGSVSTLTIQRTQQEDSAVYLCASSYQGQPQHFGDGTRLSIL.

The rearrangement links TRBV7-2 to TRBJ2-3; TCRdb's D call of TRBD1 is untestable without DNA. The CDR3 is 16 amino acids. The germline CDR1 and CDR2 sequences are SGHTA and FQGNSA. CDR3 sequence reads: CASSLYGGAAPDTQYF. Looking up the rest from reference TRBV7-2 and TRBJ2-3 gives the full variable domain: GAGVSQSPSNKVTEKGKDVELRCDPISGHTALYWYRQSLGQGLEFLIYFQGNSAPDKSGLPSDRFSAERTGGSVSTLTIQRTQQEDSAVYLCASSLYGGAAPDTQYFGPGTRLTVL.

J is TRBJ1-5 and V is TRBV6-1; TCRdb's D gene call, TRBD1, goes unchecked for lack of DNA. CDR1 and CDR2 (germline): MNHNS, SASEGT. The CDR3 extends over 15 amino acids. The chain's CDR3 is CASSETGRGNQPQHF.

This sequence joins TRBV5-5 and TRBJ2-5; no DNA is available, so the TRBD2 call from TCRdb remains unchecked. CDR1 is SGHKS and CDR2 is YYEKEE in the germline V gene (reference sequence). CDR3 length equals 14 residues. This CDR3 is CASSLDGGEGTQYF.

J is TRBJ2-5 and V is TRBV5-1. The V gene's germline CDR1 is SGHRS and CDR2 YFSETQ. CDR3 length: 13 residues. CDR3 sequence reads: CASSLGAKETQYF. Full variable domain (remainder filled in from reference TRBV5-1 and TRBJ2-5): KAGVTQTPRYLIKTRGQQVTLSCSPISGHRSVSWYQQTPGQGLQFLFEYFSETQRNKGNFPGRFSGRQFSNSRSEMNVSTLELGDSALYLCASSLGAKETQYFGPGTRLLVL.

V and J are TRBV6-1 and TRBJ2-4; the D call of TRBD1 rests on TCRdb alone, since no DNA is present to check it. CDR1 and CDR2 from the germline V gene are MNHNS and SASEGT. The CDR3 contains 15 residues. The CDR3 reads CASSHPGQGFNIQYF.

V is TRBV29-1 and J is TRBJ1-3; TCRdb names TRBD1, which stays unverified in the absence of DNA. The V gene's germline CDR1 is SQVTM and CDR2 ANQGSEA. This CDR3 contains 13 residues. CDR3 loop: CSPRGRVFCTIYF. Combining the CDR3 with reference TRBV29-1 and TRBJ1-3 gives the whole variable domain SAVISQKPSRDICQRGTSLTIQCQVDSQVTMMFWYRQQPGQSLTLIATANQGSEATYESGFVIDKFPISRPNLTFSTLTVSNMSPEDSSIYLCSPRGRVFCTIYFGEGSWLTVV.

The gene calls are TRBV5-5 and TRBJ2-3; TCRdb reports TRBD1, a call that lacks DNA to check it against. The CDR3 is 17 amino acids. In germline, CDR1 is SGHKS, CDR2 YYEKEE (reference sequence). The CDR3 loop reads CASSSLTGAGTTDTQYF.

J is TRBJ2-3 and V is TRBV14. This CDR3 is built from 15 residues. Germline V CDR1 and CDR2: SGHDN, FVKESK. Here the CDR3 reads CASSQDRLARDTQYF. Variable domain in full (rest from reference TRBV14 and TRBJ2-3): EAGVTQFPSHSVIEKGQTVTLRCDPISGHDNLYWYRRVMGKEIKFLLHFVKESKQDESGMPNNRFLAERTGGTYSTLKVQPAELEDSGVYFCASSQDRLARDTQYFGPGTRLTVL.